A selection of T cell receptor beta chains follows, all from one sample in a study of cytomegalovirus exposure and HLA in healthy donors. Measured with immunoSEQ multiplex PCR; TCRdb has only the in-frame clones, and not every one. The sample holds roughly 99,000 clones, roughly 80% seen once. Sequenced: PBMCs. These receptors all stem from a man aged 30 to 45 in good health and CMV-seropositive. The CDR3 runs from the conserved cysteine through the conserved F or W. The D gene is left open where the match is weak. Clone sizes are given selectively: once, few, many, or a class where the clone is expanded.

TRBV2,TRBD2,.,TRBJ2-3,CASLAGRGDTQYF,TGTGCCAGTTTAGCGGGGAGGGGAGATACGCAGTATTTT
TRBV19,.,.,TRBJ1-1,CASSIGQDTEAFF,TGTGCCAGTAGTATAGGCCAGGACACTGAAGCTTTCTTT
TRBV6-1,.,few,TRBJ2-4,CASSGGSWNIQYF,TGTGCCAGCAGTGGTGGTAGCTGGAACATTCAGTACTTC
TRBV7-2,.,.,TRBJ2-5,CASSFGPMETQYF,TGTGCCAGCAGCTTTGGGCCCATGGAGACCCAGTACTTC
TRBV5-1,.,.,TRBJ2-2,CASTPRADTGELFF,TGCGCCAGCACCCCCAGGGCGGACACCGGGGAGCTGTTTTTT
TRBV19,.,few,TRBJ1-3,CASSINTVPGNTIYF,TGTGCCAGTAGTATAAACACAGTACCTGGAAACACCATATATTTT
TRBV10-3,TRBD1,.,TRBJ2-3,CAISVGDRDTDTQYF,TGTGCCATCAGTGTGGGGGACAGGGACACAGATACGCAGTATTTT
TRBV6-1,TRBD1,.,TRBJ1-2,CASRQGQGYTF,TGTGCCAGCAGACAGGGACAGGGCTACACCTTC
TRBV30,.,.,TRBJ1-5,CAWSVPPNSRQPQHF,TGTGCCTGGAGTGTACCGCCGAATAGCCGTCAGCCCCAGCATTTT
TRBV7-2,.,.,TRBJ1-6,CASSLGKRGNSPLHF,TGTGCCAGCAGCTTAGGAAAGCGGGGCAATTCACCCCTCCACTTT
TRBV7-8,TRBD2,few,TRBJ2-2,CASSPRGGRTGELFF,TGTGCCAGCAGCCCCCGGGGAGGGAGAACCGGGGAGCTGTTTTTT
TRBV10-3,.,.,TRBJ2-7,CAISESPMSDRYEQYF,TGTGCCATCAGTGAGTCCCCCATGAGCGACCGGTACGAGCAGTACTTC
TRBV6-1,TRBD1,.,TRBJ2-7,CASSMWDRALDEQYF,TGTGCCAGCAGTATGTGGGACAGGGCTCTTGACGAGCAGTACTTC
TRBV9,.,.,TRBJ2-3,CASSPGTFTDTQYF,TGTGCCAGCAGCCCTGGGACTTTCACAGATACGCAGTATTTT
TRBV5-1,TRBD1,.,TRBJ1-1,CASSLEGQGAGNTEAFF,TGCGCCAGCAGCTTGGAGGGACAGGGGGCCGGAAACACTGAAGCTTTCTTT
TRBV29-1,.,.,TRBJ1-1,CSVSTHLNTEAFF,TGCAGCGTTTCCACACACCTGAACACTGAAGCTTTCTTT
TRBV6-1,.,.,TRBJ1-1,CASSPSGPGRGEAFF,TGTGCCAGCAGCCCCTCAGGGCCGGGGAGGGGTGAAGCTTTCTTT
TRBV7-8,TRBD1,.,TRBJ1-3,CASSLGGQLRGNTIYF,TGTGCCAGCAGCTTAGGGGGACAGCTAAGAGGAAACACCATATATTTT